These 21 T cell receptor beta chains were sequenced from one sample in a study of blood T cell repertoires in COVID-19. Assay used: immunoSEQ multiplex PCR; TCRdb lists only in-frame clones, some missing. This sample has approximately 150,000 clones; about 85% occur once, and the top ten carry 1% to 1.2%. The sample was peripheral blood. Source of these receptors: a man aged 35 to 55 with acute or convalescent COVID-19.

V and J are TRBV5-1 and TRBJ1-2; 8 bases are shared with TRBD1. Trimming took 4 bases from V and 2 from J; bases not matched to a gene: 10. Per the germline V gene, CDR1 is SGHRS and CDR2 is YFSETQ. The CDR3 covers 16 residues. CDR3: CASSDGQGARNYGYTF. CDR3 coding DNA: TGCGCCAGCAGCGACGGGCAGGGGGCTAGGAACTATGGCTACACCTTC.

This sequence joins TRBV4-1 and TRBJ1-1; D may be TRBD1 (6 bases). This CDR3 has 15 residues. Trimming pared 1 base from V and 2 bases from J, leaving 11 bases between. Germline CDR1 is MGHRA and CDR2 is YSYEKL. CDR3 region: CASSQGLGHNTEAFF. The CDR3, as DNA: TGCGCCAGCAGCCAAGGGTTGGGACACAACACTGAAGCTTTCTTT.

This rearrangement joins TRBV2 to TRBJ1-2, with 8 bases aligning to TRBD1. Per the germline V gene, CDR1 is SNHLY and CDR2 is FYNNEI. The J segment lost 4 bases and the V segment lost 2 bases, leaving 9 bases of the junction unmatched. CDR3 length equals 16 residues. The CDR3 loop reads CASSEMVTGVGYGYTF. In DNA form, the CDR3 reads TGTGCCAGCAGTGAAATGGTGACAGGGGTGGGCTATGGCTACACCTTC.

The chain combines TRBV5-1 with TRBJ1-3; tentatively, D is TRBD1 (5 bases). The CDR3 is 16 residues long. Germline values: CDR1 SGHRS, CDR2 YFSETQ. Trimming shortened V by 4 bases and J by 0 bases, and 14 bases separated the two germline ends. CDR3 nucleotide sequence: TGCGCCAGCAGCCCGGAAGGGGTCTACTCTGGAAACACCATATATTTT. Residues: CASSPEGVYSGNTIYF.

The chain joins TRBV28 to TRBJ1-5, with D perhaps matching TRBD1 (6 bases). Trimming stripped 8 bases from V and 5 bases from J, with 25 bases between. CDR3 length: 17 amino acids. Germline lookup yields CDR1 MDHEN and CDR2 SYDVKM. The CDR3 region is CASGGMGAKAFDQPQHF. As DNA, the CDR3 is TGTGCCAGCGGCGGAATGGGGGCTAAGGCGTTCGATCAGCCCCAGCATTTT.

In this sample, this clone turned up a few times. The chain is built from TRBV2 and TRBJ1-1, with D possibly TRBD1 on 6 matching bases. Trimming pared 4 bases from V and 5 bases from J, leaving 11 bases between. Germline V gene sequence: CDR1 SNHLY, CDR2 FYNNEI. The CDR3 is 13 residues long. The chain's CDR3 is CASSGGRGTEAFF. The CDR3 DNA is TGTGCCAGCAGTGGGGGCAGGGGAACTGAAGCTTTCTTT. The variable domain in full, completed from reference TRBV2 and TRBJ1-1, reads EPEVTQTPSHQVTQMGQEVILRCVPISNHLYFYWYRQILGQKVEFLVSFYNNEISEKSEIFDDQFSVERPDGSNFTLKIRSTKLEDSAMYFCASSGGRGTEAFFGQGTRLTVV.

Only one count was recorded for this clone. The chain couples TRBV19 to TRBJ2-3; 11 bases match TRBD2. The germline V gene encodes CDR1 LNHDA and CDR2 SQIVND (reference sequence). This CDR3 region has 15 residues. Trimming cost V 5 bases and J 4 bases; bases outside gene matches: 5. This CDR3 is CASSPGLAVADTQYF. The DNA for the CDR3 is TGTGCCAGTAGTCCGGGACTAGCGGTCGCAGATACGCAGTATTTT. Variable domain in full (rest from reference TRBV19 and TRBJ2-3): DGGITQSPKYLFRKEGQNVTLSCEQNLNHDAMYWYRQDPGQGLRLIYYSQIVNDFQKGDIAEGYSVSREKKESFPLTVTSAQKNPTAFYLCASSPGLAVADTQYFGPGTRLTVL.

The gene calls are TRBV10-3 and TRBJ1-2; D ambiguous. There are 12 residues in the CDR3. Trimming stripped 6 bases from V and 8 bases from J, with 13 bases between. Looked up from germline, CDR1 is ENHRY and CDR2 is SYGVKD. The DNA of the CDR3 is TGTGCCATCAGCCGACCAGGTGCGGGCTACACCTTC. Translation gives CAISRPGAGYTF.

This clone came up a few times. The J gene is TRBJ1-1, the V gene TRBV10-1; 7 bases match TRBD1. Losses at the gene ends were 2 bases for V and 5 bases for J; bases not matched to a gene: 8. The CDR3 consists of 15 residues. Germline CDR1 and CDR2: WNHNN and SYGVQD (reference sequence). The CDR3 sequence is CASSEPTGIITEAFF. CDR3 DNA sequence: TGCGCCAGCAGTGAGCCGACAGGGATAATAACTGAAGCTTTCTTT.

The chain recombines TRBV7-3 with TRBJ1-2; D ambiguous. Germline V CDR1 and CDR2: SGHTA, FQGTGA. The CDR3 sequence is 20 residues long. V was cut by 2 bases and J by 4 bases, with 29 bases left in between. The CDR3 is CASSLPASRAEMRRSYGYTF. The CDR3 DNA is TGTGCCAGCAGCTTACCGGCAAGCCGAGCGGAGATGAGGAGATCCTATGGCTACACCTTC.

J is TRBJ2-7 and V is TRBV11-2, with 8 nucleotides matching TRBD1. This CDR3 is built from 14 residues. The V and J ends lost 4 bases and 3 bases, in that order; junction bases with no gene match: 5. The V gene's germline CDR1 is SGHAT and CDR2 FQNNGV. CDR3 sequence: CASSSTGVHYEQYF. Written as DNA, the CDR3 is TGTGCCAGCAGCTCGACAGGGGTCCACTACGAGCAGTACTTC.

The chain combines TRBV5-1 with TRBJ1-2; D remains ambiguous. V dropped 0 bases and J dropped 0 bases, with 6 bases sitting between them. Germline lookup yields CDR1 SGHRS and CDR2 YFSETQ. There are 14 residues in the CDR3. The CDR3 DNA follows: TGCGCCAGCAGCTTGGAGAGAGCTAACTATGGCTACACCTTC. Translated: CASSLERANYGYTF.

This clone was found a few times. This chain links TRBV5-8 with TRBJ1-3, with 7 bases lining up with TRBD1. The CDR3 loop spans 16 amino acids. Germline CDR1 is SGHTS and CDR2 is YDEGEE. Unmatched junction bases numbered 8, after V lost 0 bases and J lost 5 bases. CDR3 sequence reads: CASSLDKGAIRNTIYF. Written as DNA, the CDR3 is TGTGCCAGCAGCTTGGATAAGGGGGCGATTAGAAACACCATATATTTT.

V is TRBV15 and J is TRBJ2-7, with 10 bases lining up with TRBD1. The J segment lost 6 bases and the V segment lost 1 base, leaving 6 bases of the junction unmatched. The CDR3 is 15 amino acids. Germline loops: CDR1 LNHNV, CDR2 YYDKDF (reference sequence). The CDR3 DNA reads TGTGCCACCAGCAGAGCAGGGACAGGGGAGCTCGAGCAGTACTTC. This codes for CATSRAGTGELEQYF. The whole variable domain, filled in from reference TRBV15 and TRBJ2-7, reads DAMVIQNPRYQVTQFGKPVTLSCSQTLNHNVMYWYQQKSSQAPKLLFHYYDKDFNNEADTPDNFQSRRPNTSFCFLDIRSPGLGDTAMYLCATSRAGTGELEQYFGPGTRLTVT.

The CDR3 reads CASGQGTSRTEAFF. The DNA of the CDR3 is TGCGCCAGCGGACAGGGGACCTCGCGGACTGAAGCTTTCTTT. This chain uses TRBV10-1 with TRBJ1-1; the match to TRBD1 covers 9 bases. The J segment lost 5 bases and the V segment lost 8 bases, leaving 9 bases of the junction unmatched. CDR1 is WNHNN, CDR2 SYGVQD, per germline (reference sequence). The CDR3 is 14 residues long.

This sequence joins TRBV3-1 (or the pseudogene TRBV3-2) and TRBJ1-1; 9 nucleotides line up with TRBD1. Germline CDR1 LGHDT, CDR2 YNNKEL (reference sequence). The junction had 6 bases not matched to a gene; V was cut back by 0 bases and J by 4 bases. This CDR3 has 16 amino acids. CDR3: CASSQDSGTGFTEAFF. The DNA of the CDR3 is TGTGCCAGCAGCCAAGACTCCGGGACAGGGTTCACTGAAGCTTTCTTT.

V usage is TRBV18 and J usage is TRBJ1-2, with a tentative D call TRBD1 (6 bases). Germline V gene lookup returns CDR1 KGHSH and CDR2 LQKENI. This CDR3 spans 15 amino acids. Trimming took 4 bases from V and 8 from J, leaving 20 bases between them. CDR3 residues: CASSLNHREQGGYTF. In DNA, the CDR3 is TGTGCCAGCTCACTAAATCACAGGGAACAGGGCGGCTACACCTTC.

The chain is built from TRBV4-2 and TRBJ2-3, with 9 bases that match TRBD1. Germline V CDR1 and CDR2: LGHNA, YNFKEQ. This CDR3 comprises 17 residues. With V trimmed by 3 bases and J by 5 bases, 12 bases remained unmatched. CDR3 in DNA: TGTGCCAGCAGCCAGGCCGGACCGGGACAGGGCCGAGATACGCAGTATTTT. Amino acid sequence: CASSQAGPGQGRDTQYF.

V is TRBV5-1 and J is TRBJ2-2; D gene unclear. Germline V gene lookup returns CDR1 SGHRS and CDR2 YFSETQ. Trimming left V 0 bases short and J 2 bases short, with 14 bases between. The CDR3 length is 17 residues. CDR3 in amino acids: CASSLALSPSNTGELFF. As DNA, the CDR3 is TGCGCCAGCAGCTTGGCCCTATCTCCTTCTAACACCGGGGAGCTGTTTTTT.

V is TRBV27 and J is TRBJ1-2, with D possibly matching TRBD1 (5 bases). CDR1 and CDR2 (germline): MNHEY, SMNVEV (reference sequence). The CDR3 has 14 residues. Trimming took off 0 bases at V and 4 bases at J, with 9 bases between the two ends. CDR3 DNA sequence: TGTGCCAGCAGTTTATCTTGGACAAGCTATGGCTACACCTTC. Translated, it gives CASSLSWTSYGYTF.

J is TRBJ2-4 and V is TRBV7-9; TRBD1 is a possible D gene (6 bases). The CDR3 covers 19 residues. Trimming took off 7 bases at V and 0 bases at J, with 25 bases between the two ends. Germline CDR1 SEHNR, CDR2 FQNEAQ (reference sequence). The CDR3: CASTQLEKQGILAKNIQYF. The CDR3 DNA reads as TGTGCCAGCACCCAGTTGGAGAAACAGGGTATTTTAGCCAAAAACATTCAGTACTTC.